Below are 22 T cell receptor beta chains sequenced from a single sample in a study of brain T cells in children with intractable seizures. TCRdb's copy holds only in-frame clones and misses some; the assay was immunoSEQ multiplex PCR. The sample includes 70,000 to 90,000 clones, 85% to 95% of them seen just once. This material consisted of peripheral blood, taken at surgery. Receptors originate from a boy younger than two with tuberous sclerosis and intractable seizures.

The chain has TRBV5-1 and TRBJ2-7, with 7 bases lining up with TRBD2. Germline V gene data show CDR1 as SGHRS and CDR2 as YFSETQ. CDR3 length: 15 amino acids. Trimming took 0 bases from V and 0 from J; bases not matched to a gene: 3. CDR3: CASSLEGLSSYEQYF. As DNA, the CDR3 is TGCGCCAGCAGCTTGGAGGGACTAAGCTCCTACGAGCAGTACTTC.

The chain is built from TRBV3-1 (or the pseudogene TRBV3-2) and TRBJ2-1, with 10 bases identical to TRBD2. The germline CDR1 and CDR2 sequences are LGHDT and YNNKEL (reference sequence). CDR3 length: 18 residues. V lost 1 base and J lost 0; bases outside the gene matches: 6. The CDR3 region has the DNA TGTGCCAGCAGCCAAGGGTTCAGCGGGAGGGCCTCCTACAATGAGCAGTTCTTC. It is translated as CASSQGFSGRASYNEQFF.

The chain carries TRBV3-1 (or the pseudogene TRBV3-2) and TRBJ2-3; 10 bases are a match to TRBD2. Germline CDR1 LGHDT, CDR2 YNNKEL (reference sequence). The CDR3 consists of 17 residues. The ends lost 3 bases at V and 5 bases at J; junction bases unmatched: 11. The DNA for the CDR3 is TGTGCCAGCAGCCATCCTCTTCTAGCGGGGGCCGAAGATACGCAGTATTTT. Translating it yields CASSHPLLAGAEDTQYF.

The chain joins TRBV4-2 to TRBJ2-7; D may be TRBD1 or TRBD2 (6 bases each). CDR3 length: 16 amino acids. Germline V lookup: CDR1 LGHNA, CDR2 YNFKEQ. V was clipped by 0 bases and J by 1 base, with 13 bases between them. The chain's CDR3 is CASSQDRRGQSYEQYF. CDR3 coding DNA: TGTGCCAGCAGCCAAGATAGGAGGGGACAATCCTACGAGCAGTACTTC.

V and J are TRBV19 and TRBJ1-5; 7 bases align to TRBD1. The V and J ends lost 9 bases and 5 bases, in that order; junction bases with no gene match: 4. The CDR3 is 12 amino acids. Germline V CDR1 and CDR2: LNHDA, SQIVND (reference sequence). The CDR3 region is CASRGSDQPQHF. The CDR3 bases are TGTGCCAGCAGGGGGTCGGATCAGCCCCAGCATTTT.

The genes are TRBV20-1 and TRBJ1-2; D gene uncertain. The germline V gene encodes CDR1 DFQATT and CDR2 SNEGSKA (reference sequence). This CDR3 spans 11 amino acids. Trimming left V 3 bases short and J 5 bases short, with 7 bases between. The CDR3 sequence is CSARNLYGYTF. The CDR3 bases are TGCAGTGCTAGGAATTTGTATGGCTACACCTTC.

This rearrangement joins TRBV11-2 to TRBJ1-2; D possibly corresponds to TRBD1 (6 bases). Germline V lookup: CDR1 SGHAT, CDR2 FQNNGV. V was pared by 5 bases and J by 12 bases, with 16 bases between. CDR3 length: 12 residues. The CDR3 sequence: CASSQMGRGHTF. The DNA of the CDR3 is TGTGCCAGCAGCCAAATGGGCAGGGGCCACACCTTC.

V is TRBV3-1 (or the pseudogene TRBV3-2) and J is TRBJ2-7; a possible D gene is TRBD2 (6 bases). The V end was cut by 1 base, the J end by 9 bases, with 13 bases between. In germline, CDR1 is LGHDT, CDR2 YNNKEL (reference sequence). The CDR3 sequence is 13 residues long. The CDR3 DNA is TGTGCCAGCAGCCAAGGGTCACCCGGGGGGCAGTACTTC. This gives the protein CASSQGSPGGQYF.

V usage is TRBV10-2 and J usage is TRBJ2-7, with 9 bases identical to TRBD2. The CDR3 has 15 residues. Germline CDR1 WSHSY, CDR2 SAAADI. Unmatched junction bases numbered 8, after V lost 5 bases and J lost 3 bases. The CDR3 sequence: CASSQSGGIHYEQYF. For the CDR3, the DNA is TGCGCCAGCAGTCAGAGCGGGGGGATCCACTACGAGCAGTACTTC.

This sequence joins TRBV28 and TRBJ1-6; 9 bases match TRBD1. The length of the CDR3 is 14 residues. Trimming removed 5 bases from V and 10 bases from J; junction bases left unmatched: 6. CDR1 is MDHEN and CDR2 is SYDVKM in the germline V gene. The CDR3: CASSRTGEKSPLHF. The CDR3 nucleotides read TGTGCCAGCAGTCGGACAGGGGAGAAATCACCCCTCCACTTT.

The V gene is TRBV7-3, the J gene TRBJ1-6, with D tentatively TRBD1 (5 bases). Germline V gene data show CDR1 as SGHTA and CDR2 as FQGTGA. This CDR3 is built from 13 residues. Trimming cost V 3 bases and J 10 bases, with 10 bases left between them. This CDR3 is CASSFTQGSPLHF. Here the CDR3 DNA reads TGTGCCAGCAGCTTTACCCAGGGCTCACCCCTCCACTTT.

The rearrangement joins TRBV2 to TRBJ1-1, with D tentatively TRBD1 (5 bases). The V end was cut by 2 bases, the J end by 5 bases, with 12 bases between. This CDR3 comprises 14 residues. Germline-derived CDR1 and CDR2 are SNHLY and FYNNEI. The CDR3 DNA reads as TGTGCCAGCAGTGAAACTTCCGGGGCTACTGAAGCTTTCTTT. This codes for CASSETSGATEAFF.

The V gene is TRBV6-6, the J gene TRBJ2-7; D might be TRBD1 (5 bases). The length of the CDR3 is 16 residues. V lost 0 bases and J 0 bases, leaving 12 bases between the germline ends. The germline V gene encodes CDR1 MNHNY and CDR2 SVGAGI (reference sequence). CDR3 region: CASSYSPRVPSYEQYF. Here the CDR3 DNA reads TGTGCCAGCAGTTACTCGCCCAGGGTCCCCTCCTACGAGCAGTACTTC.

This chain connects TRBV9 to TRBJ1-6, with unresolved D. This CDR3 region has 13 residues. V dropped 3 bases and J dropped 8 bases, with 9 bases sitting between them. CDR1 is SGDLS, CDR2 YYNGEE, per germline. CDR3 protein: CASSESTDSPLHF. For the CDR3, the DNA is TGTGCCAGCAGCGAAAGTACGGATTCACCCCTCCACTTT.

The chain carries TRBV7-9 and TRBJ2-7, with 11 positions matching TRBD2. From germline, CDR1 is SEHNR and CDR2 FQNEAQ (reference sequence). The ends lost 8 bases at V and 0 bases at J; junction bases unmatched: 6. There are 15 residues in the CDR3. The CDR3 is CASALTSGSSYEQYF. The CDR3 bases are TGTGCCAGCGCCCTAACTAGCGGGAGCTCCTACGAGCAGTACTTC.

The chain joins TRBV7-8 to TRBJ2-5; TRBD2 aligns across 8 bases. There are 15 residues in the CDR3. Trimming at V came to 5 bases and at J to 2 bases, leaving 7 bases not matched to a gene. Germline lookup yields CDR1 SGHVS and CDR2 FQNEAQ. The CDR3 loop reads CASSPGTSWQETQYF. The CDR3 DNA follows: TGTGCCAGCAGCCCAGGGACTAGTTGGCAAGAGACCCAGTACTTC.

Here the CDR3 DNA reads TGTGCCAGTAGTCCCCTAGCGGGAGCGAACACCGGGGAGCTGTTTTTT. Translated: CASSPLAGANTGELFF. The genes are TRBV19 and TRBJ2-2; 10 bases agree with TRBD2. The V gene end was trimmed by 5 bases and the J gene end by 0 bases; junction bases not matched to a gene: 3. The germline gives CDR1 LNHDA, CDR2 SQIVND (reference sequence). There are 16 residues in the CDR3. The variable domain in full, with the rest retrieved from reference TRBV19 and TRBJ2-2, is DGGITQSPKYLFRKEGQNVTLSCEQNLNHDAMYWYRQDPGQGLRLIYYSQIVNDFQKGDIAEGYSVSREKKESFPLTVTSAQKNPTAFYLCASSPLAGANTGELFFGEGSRLTVL.

V and J are TRBV5-1 and TRBJ1-3; 9 positions agree with TRBD1. The V gene end was trimmed by 4 bases and the J gene end by 0 bases; junction bases not matched to a gene: 5. Germline V gene sequence: CDR1 SGHRS, CDR2 YFSETQ. The CDR3 runs to 16 residues. The CDR3, as DNA: TGCGCCAGCAGCAGATCGACAGGGGGCTCTGGAAACACCATATATTTT. It translates to CASSRSTGGSGNTIYF.

This clone was seen a handful of times. The gene calls are TRBV29-1 and TRBJ1-5; 9 bases map to TRBD1. V trimming: 6 bases; J trimming: 5 bases; junction bases outside the gene matches: 8. The CDR3 consists of 14 residues. CDR1 and CDR2 (germline): SQVTM, ANQGSEA. The CDR3 spells CSVTGGGYDQPQHF. CDR3 sequence (DNA): TGCAGCGTGACAGGGGGTGGTTACGATCAGCCCCAGCATTTT. The full variable domain, its missing parts supplied by reference TRBV29-1 and TRBJ1-5, is SAVISQKPSRDICQRGTSLTIQCQVDSQVTMMFWYRQQPGQSLTLIATANQGSEATYESGFVIDKFPISRPNLTFSTLTVSNMSPEDSSIYLCSVTGGGYDQPQHFGDGTRLSIL.

This chain connects TRBV24-1 to TRBJ2-5; TRBD2 is a possible D gene (6 bases). Germline CDR1 and CDR2: KGHDR and SFDVKD. Trimming stripped 4 bases from V and 5 bases from J, with 16 bases between. This CDR3 is built from 15 residues. In nucleotides, the CDR3 is TGTGCCACCAGTGACTCAACGAGCGGGCGGGAGACCCAGTACTTC. Translation: CATSDSTSGRETQYF.

Worth noting for this clone: Its ends do not fully match the called genes, so a read error is possible. The gene calls are TRBV7-8 and TRBJ2-7; tentatively, D is TRBD1 (5 bases). This CDR3 has 11 residues. Germline values: CDR1 SGHVS, CDR2 FQNEAQ. CDR3: CASSLGRGWNF. In DNA form, the CDR3 reads TGTGCCAGCAGCTTAGGAAGGGGTTGGAACTTC.

The genes are TRBV11-3 and TRBJ1-2; D is unresolved. In germline, CDR1 is SGHNT, CDR2 YENEEA. The germline V and J ends were trimmed by 4 bases and 3 bases, with 6 bases remaining between them. The CDR3 spans 12 residues. This CDR3 reads CASSSSDYGYTF. The CDR3 nucleotides are TGTGCCAGCAGCTCTAGTGACTATGGCTACACCTTC.